This T cell receptor beta chain was recorded in a study of regulatory T cells in long-lasting Graves disease. Overall study: Graves' patients, newly diagnosed, had taken antithyroid drugs under 3 months. Study-wide results and limits: Persistent-disease Graves' patients showed less TCR diversity than new cases.

According to the study, TCR beta libraries were built with iRepertoire HTBI primers and CDR3-region Arm-PCR. From the multiplex PCR reads, TCRdb called clonotypes with MiXCR, one entry per CDR3 protein. The sample records 400,000 to 450,000 distinct CDR3 sequences, over 15% being singletons. This clonotype was seen more than once but under ten times. Its antigen is not known. The CDR3 consists of 12 residues. V lost 8 bases to trimming and J lost 7 bases, with 15 bases between them. Per the germline V gene, CDR1 is SGHRS and CDR2 is YFSETQ. Stated time point: newly diagnosed GD, antithyroid drugs for less than 3 months. Following extraction of RNA from PBMCs, that RNA was used to make the TCR library. The same data also contributed to another study, on T cells in Graves' hyperthyroidism and ophthalmopathy.

The sample in question was peripheral blood mononuclear cells (PBMCs), obtained at new diagnosis, from a patient treated with antithyroid drugs. The clonotype originates from a woman in her 30s with Graves disease. The genes are TRBV5-1 and TRBJ2-5, with a weak D call TRBD1 (6 bases). CDR3 region: CASNREKGTQYF. CDR3 coding DNA: TGCGCCAGTAACAGGGAGAAGGGGACCCAGTACTTC.